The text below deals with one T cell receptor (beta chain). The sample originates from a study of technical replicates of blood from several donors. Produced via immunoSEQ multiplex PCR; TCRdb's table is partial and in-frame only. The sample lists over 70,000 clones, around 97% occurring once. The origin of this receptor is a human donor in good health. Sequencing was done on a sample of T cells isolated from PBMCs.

CDR3 sequence: CASSHPAGGNEQFF. CDR3 sequence (DNA): TGCGCCAGCAGCCACCCCGCAGGGGGGAATGAGCAGTTCTTC. The chain carries TRBV4-1 and TRBJ2-1; D perhaps matches TRBD1 (7 bases). Germline assignment: CDR1 MGHRA and CDR2 YSYEKL. CDR3 size: 14 residues. Trimming removed 3 bases at V and 7 bases at J, with 13 bases between.